A single sample is the source of the 21 T cell receptor beta chains below, sequenced in a study of shared clonotypes between healthy human individuals. Measured with immunoSEQ multiplex PCR; TCRdb has only the in-frame clones, and not every one. The top ten clones hold more than 0.3% of a sample with about 380,000 clones, roughly 96% of them seen once. What was sequenced was memory CD8+ T cells sorted from blood. Noted subset: CD45RO+ cells pooled with CCR7-negative TemRA cells. These receptor sequences come from a man between 25 and 39 years old in good health.

J is TRBJ1-1 and V is TRBV28, with a tentative D call TRBD1 (6 bases). CDR3 size: 17 residues. With 3 bases removed from V and 6 bases from J, the gap between germline ends came to 23 bases. Germline V gene data show CDR1 as MDHEN and CDR2 as SYDVKM. CDR3 sequence reads: CASSFEPRTVFPAEAFF. The CDR3 nucleotides read TGTGCCAGCAGTTTTGAGCCCCGGACAGTTTTTCCGGCTGAAGCTTTCTTT.

The genes are TRBV10-3 and TRBJ1-6; no reliable D call. V was trimmed by 6 bases and J by 0 bases, leaving 9 bases between them. Germline V lookup: CDR1 ENHRY, CDR2 SYGVKD. There are 15 residues in the CDR3. CDR3 DNA: TGTGCCATCAGAAACAGCAGCTCCTATAATTCACCCCTCCACTTT. It codes for CAIRNSSSYNSPLHF.

This sequence joins TRBV28 and TRBJ2-7; 8 bases are shared with TRBD1. Per germline, CDR1 MDHEN and CDR2 SYDVKM. V lost 6 bases and J lost 4; bases outside the gene matches: 14. The CDR3 has 16 amino acids. Here the CDR3 reads CASRAYRGVLSYEQYF. The DNA for the CDR3 is TGTGCCAGCAGAGCCTACAGGGGGGTTTTGAGTTACGAGCAGTACTTC.

This chain connects TRBV11-2 to TRBJ2-3; D possibly corresponds to TRBD2 (5 bases). The V end lost 1 base, the J end lost 0 bases, and 8 bases lay between the germline ends. This CDR3 has 15 residues. CDR1 is SGHAT, CDR2 FQNNGV, per germline. CDR3 in DNA: TGTGCCAGCAGCTTAGGTGGCGGGAGCACAGATACGCAGTATTTT. Translation gives CASSLGGGSTDTQYF.

About this clone: The sample holds other DNA sequences that translate to the same CDR3. V and J are TRBV2 and TRBJ2-5; D possibly corresponds to TRBD2 (6 bases). Germline V CDR1 and CDR2: SNHLY, FYNNEI. The ends were cut back, 4 bases at V and 5 bases at J, with 8 bases in the middle. This CDR3 is 12 amino acids long. The DNA for the CDR3 is TGTGCCAGCAGTGGCCTAGCGGAGACCCAGTACTTC. It encodes CASSGLAETQYF.

This chain's CDR3 is CASSLVGTPGNEQFF. For the CDR3, the DNA is TGCGCCAGCAGCTTGGTAGGGACACCTGGGAATGAGCAGTTCTTC. V gene TRBV5-1 combines with J gene TRBJ2-1; tentative D call: TRBD1 (6 bases). Germline CDR1 and CDR2: SGHRS and YFSETQ. Trimming took 0 bases from V and 7 from J, leaving 14 bases between them. This CDR3 has 15 amino acids.

CDR3 DNA sequence: TGTGCCTGGAGTGGGGTCGGGTTTAATGAAAAACTGTTTTTT. This sequence encodes CAWSGVGFNEKLFF. This sequence joins TRBV30 and TRBJ1-4; D gene unclear. The germline V and J ends were trimmed by 1 base and 4 bases, with 10 bases remaining between them. Germline lookup yields CDR1 GTSNPN and CDR2 SVGIG (reference sequence). The CDR3 is 14 amino acids. The variable domain in full, with the rest retrieved from reference TRBV30 and TRBJ1-4, is SQTIHQWPATLVQPVGSPLSLECTVEGTSNPNLYWYRQAAGRGLQLLFYSVGIGQISSEVPQNLSASRPQDRQFILSSKKLLLSDSGFYLCAWSGVGFNEKLFFGSGTQLSVL.

The chain employs TRBV18 and TRBJ2-3, with TRBD2 matching over 15 bases. Germline lookup yields CDR1 KGHSH and CDR2 LQKENI. The V segment lost 3 bases and the J segment 2 bases; nucleotides outside the gene matches: 12. CDR3 length equals 20 residues. As DNA, the CDR3 is TGTGCCAGCTCACCGAGGATCCCGGGACTAGCGGGAGGTGTCACAGATACGCAGTATTTT. Translation: CASSPRIPGLAGGVTDTQYF.

The V gene is TRBV5-4, the J gene TRBJ2-3, with 8 nucleotides matching TRBD2. The CDR3 totals 16 residues. CDR1 is SGHNT and CDR2 is YYREEE in the germline V gene (reference sequence). V shed 1 base and J 2 bases; nucleotides not matched to a gene: 6. CDR3 protein: CASSLPGLAVTDTQYF. The CDR3 DNA sequence: TGTGCCAGCAGCTTGCCAGGACTAGCTGTCACAGATACGCAGTATTTT. Filled out from reference TRBV5-4 and TRBJ2-3, the complete variable domain reads ETGVTQSPTHLIKTRGQQVTLRCSSQSGHNTVSWYQQALGQGPQFIFQYYREEENGRGNFPPRFSGLQFPNYSSELNVNALELDDSALYLCASSLPGLAVTDTQYFGPGTRLTVL.

The chain recombines TRBV5-8 with TRBJ1-3; D is perhaps TRBD1 (6 bases). V lost 2 bases, J lost 7 bases, and 16 bases lay in between. CDR1 and CDR2 from the germline V gene are SGHTS and YDEGEE. This CDR3 is 15 amino acids long. The CDR3 DNA follows: TGTGCCAGCAGCTTAGGGGGGGCTACACCGAACACCATATATTTT. Translation gives CASSLGGATPNTIYF.

The CDR3 DNA is TGTGCCAGCAACCCGGGAACGATAACCGGGGAGCTGTTTTTT. It is translated as CASNPGTITGELFF. The gene calls are TRBV11-2 and TRBJ2-2; possible D gene TRBD2, 5 bases. V lost 7 bases and J 5 bases, leaving 14 bases between the germline ends. Germline V gene lookup returns CDR1 SGHAT and CDR2 FQNNGV. This CDR3 is built from 14 residues.

V usage is TRBV6-5 and J usage is TRBJ2-1; 9 bases map to TRBD1. CDR3 length equals 16 residues. The V and J ends lost 4 bases and 0 bases, in that order; junction bases with no gene match: 4. Germline V gene sequence: CDR1 MNHEY, CDR2 SVGAGI. CDR3 residues: CASSSGTGSSYNEQFF. In nucleotides, the CDR3 is TGTGCCAGCAGTTCCGGGACAGGGAGCTCCTACAATGAGCAGTTCTTC.

The chain has TRBV5-4 and TRBJ1-1, with D possibly matching TRBD1 (5 bases). The CDR3 is made up of 20 amino acids. The V end was cut by 3 bases, the J end by 1 base, with 28 bases between. Germline V lookup: CDR1 SGHNT, CDR2 YYREEE (reference sequence). The CDR3 is CASSSKEGKGPLLANTEAFF. Written as DNA, the CDR3 is TGTGCCAGCAGCTCGAAAGAGGGGAAGGGACCCCTTTTAGCGAACACTGAAGCTTTCTTT.

The V gene is TRBV30, the J gene TRBJ2-2; D is perhaps TRBD2 (7 bases). Trimming shortened V by 0 bases and J by 4 bases, and 9 bases separated the two germline ends. Germline lookup yields CDR1 GTSNPN and CDR2 SVGIG (reference sequence). The CDR3 has 14 residues. CDR3 amino acids: CAWSVGGATGELFF. DNA for the CDR3: TGTGCCTGGAGTGTAGGGGGGGCCACCGGGGAGCTGTTTTTT.

This clone has a single count. The chain uses TRBV27 and TRBJ1-2, with 8 nucleotides matching TRBD1. V was clipped by 1 base and J by 6 bases; unmatched bases: 4. This CDR3 region has 14 residues. Germline V gives CDR1 MNHEY, CDR2 SMNVEV (reference sequence). In DNA, the CDR3 is TGTGCCAGCAGTTTATTTGGGACAGGCAATGGCTACACCTTC. It translates to CASSLFGTGNGYTF.

The CDR3 sequence is CASSGQGRFYGYTF. In nucleotides, the CDR3 is TGTGCCAGCAGTGGACAGGGGCGCTTCTATGGCTACACCTTC. The gene calls are TRBV27 and TRBJ1-2, with 9 bases identical to TRBD1. V shed 5 bases, J shed 4 bases, and the junction held 5 bases outside the gene matches. This CDR3 is 14 amino acids long. The germline gives CDR1 MNHEY, CDR2 SMNVEV (reference sequence).

Written as DNA, the CDR3 is TGTGCCAGCAGCCAAGGGTTAGTAGAGGACAGGGCAAACACCATATATTTT. Translation: CASSQGLVEDRANTIYF. This chain joins TRBV4-2 and TRBJ1-3; the match to TRBD1 covers 8 bases. CDR1 is LGHNA and CDR2 is YNFKEQ in the germline V gene. V gave up 1 base and J gave up 6 bases; unmatched junction bases: 11. The CDR3 has 17 amino acids.

This chain joins TRBV10-3 and TRBJ2-7, with a possible D match to TRBD1 (5 bases). From germline, CDR1 is ENHRY and CDR2 SYGVKD. The CDR3 has 13 residues. V was cut by 0 bases and J by 5 bases, with 8 bases left in between. The CDR3 DNA reads as TGTGCCATCAGTGAGTCCAGGGCCCACGAGCAGTACTTC. Its translation is CAISESRAHEQYF.

The chain joins TRBV28 to TRBJ2-7; 9 positions agree with TRBD2. Germline-derived CDR1 and CDR2 are MDHEN and SYDVKM. This CDR3 region has 15 residues. Germline trimming cut 4 bases from V and 3 bases from J; bases unmatched to any gene: 7. This CDR3 reads CASSSGAGGDYEQYF. The DNA of the CDR3 is TGTGCCAGCAGTTCTGGGGCGGGAGGGGACTACGAGCAGTACTTC.

This CDR3 reads CAISRQGDGELFF. Here the CDR3 DNA reads TGTGCCATCAGCCGACAGGGGGACGGGGAGCTGTTTTTT. The chain recombines TRBV10-3 with TRBJ2-2; 9 bases fit TRBD1. CDR3 length equals 13 residues. CDR1 is ENHRY, CDR2 SYGVKD, per germline. Trimming took 6 bases from V and 7 from J; bases not matched to a gene: 3.

The chain has TRBV5-1 and TRBJ1-3; perhaps TRBD1 as D (5 bases). V lost 0 bases, J lost 0 bases, and 7 bases lay in between. This CDR3 spans 15 amino acids. Germline CDR1 and CDR2: SGHRS and YFSETQ. The CDR3 nucleotides read TGCGCCAGCAGCTTGGCAGGGCGCTCTGGAAACACCATATATTTT. Protein sequence: CASSLAGRSGNTIYF.